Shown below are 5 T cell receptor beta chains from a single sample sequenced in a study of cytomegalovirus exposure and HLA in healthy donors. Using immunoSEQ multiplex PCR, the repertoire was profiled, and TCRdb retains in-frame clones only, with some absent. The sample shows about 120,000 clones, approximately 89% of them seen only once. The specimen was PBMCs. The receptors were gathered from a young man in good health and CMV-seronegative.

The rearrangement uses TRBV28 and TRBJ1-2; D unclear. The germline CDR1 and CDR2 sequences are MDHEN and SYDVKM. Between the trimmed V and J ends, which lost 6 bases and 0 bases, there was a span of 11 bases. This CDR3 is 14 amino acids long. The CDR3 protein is CASSQRWANYGYTF. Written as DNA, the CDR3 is TGTGCCAGCAGCCAGCGGTGGGCTAACTATGGCTACACCTTC.

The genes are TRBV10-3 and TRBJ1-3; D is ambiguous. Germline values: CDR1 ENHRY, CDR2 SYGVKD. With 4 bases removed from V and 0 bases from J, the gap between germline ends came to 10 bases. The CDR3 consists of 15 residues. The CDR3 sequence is CAISGLRDSGNTIYF. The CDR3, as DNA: TGTGCCATCAGTGGACTGAGAGACTCTGGAAACACCATATATTTT.

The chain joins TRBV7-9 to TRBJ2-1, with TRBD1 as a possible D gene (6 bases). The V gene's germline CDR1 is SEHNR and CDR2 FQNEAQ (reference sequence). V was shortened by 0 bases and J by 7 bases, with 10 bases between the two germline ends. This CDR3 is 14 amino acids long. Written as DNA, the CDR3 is TGTGCCAGCAGCTTAGCCACAGGGCAAAATGAGCAGTTCTTC. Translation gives CASSLATGQNEQFF.

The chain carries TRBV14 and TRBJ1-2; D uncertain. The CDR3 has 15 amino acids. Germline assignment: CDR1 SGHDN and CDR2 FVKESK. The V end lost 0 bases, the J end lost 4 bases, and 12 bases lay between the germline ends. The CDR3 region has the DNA TGTGCCAGCAGCCAAGACGGGGATTATTTCTATGGCTACACCTTC. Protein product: CASSQDGDYFYGYTF.

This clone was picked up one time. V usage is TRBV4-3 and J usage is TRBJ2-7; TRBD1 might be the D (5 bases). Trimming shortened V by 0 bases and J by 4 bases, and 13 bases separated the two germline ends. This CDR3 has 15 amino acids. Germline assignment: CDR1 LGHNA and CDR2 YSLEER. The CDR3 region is CASSQDVVRAYEQYF. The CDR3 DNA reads TGCGCCAGCAGCCAAGATGTTGTCAGGGCGTACGAGCAGTACTTC.